This is a list of T cell receptor beta chains from one sample in a study of shared clonotypes between healthy human individuals. TCRdb's copy holds only in-frame clones and misses some; the assay was immunoSEQ multiplex PCR. Of some 800,000 clones listed, about 91% were seen once; the top ten hold about 24%. Material: naive CD8+ T cells sorted from blood. The receptor set was obtained from a man younger than 45 in good health. Both conserved end residues are trimmed from each CDR3.

TRBJ2-5 TRBV7-9 ASRRTGVAQETQY
TRBJ2-7 TRBV19 ASSSPGIYEQY
TRBJ1-1 TRBV19 ASSISPNTEAF
TRBJ1-5 TRBV7-9 ASSLIPGQRENQPQH
TRBJ2-3 TRBV7-6 ASSRVAEPSTDTQY
TRBJ2-7 TRBV29-1 SVVLAGIIYEQY
TRBJ1-5 TRBV30 AWSVDEGQPQH
TRBJ2-7 TRBV28 ASIQAGGTYEQY
TRBJ2-7 TRBV9 ASSANNEQY
TRBJ1-4 TRBV27 ASSLLGDGEKLF
TRBJ2-1 TRBV7-2 ASSLGLAGGYNEQF
TRBJ2-1 TRBV10-1 ASSDVGLINEQF
TRBJ2-7 TRBV27 ASSLSQGGNYEQY
TRBJ2-7 TRBV10-2 ASSEDYEQY
TRBJ2-3 TRBV28 ASSFVAGLYTDTQY
TRBJ2-7 TRBV7-8 ASSPTEGAYEQY
TRBJ2-7 TRBV5-4 ASSQTTGYYEQY
TRBJ2-7 TRBV5-4 ASSLASGASYEQY
TRBJ2-6 TRBV7-9 ASSQRSSGANVLT
TRBJ2-7 TRBV10-2 ATGTGDYYEQY
TRBJ2-7 TRBV6-1 ASSYYEQY
TRBJ2-7 TRBV4-1 ASSQVGEIYEQY
TRBJ2-1 TRBV7-9 ASSSPGTPTYNEQF
TRBJ1-3 TRBV19 ASSRLLTNYSGNTIY
TRBJ2-1 TRBV15 ATSAAWDPDEQF
TRBJ2-3 TRBV5-8 ASSLSGSTDTQY
TRBJ2-1 TRBV27 ASSFSGALLNEQF
TRBJ1-1 TRBV6-5 ASRRGQGAEAF